This T cell receptor beta chain came from a study of TIL therapy for anti-PD-1-resistant metastatic lung cancer. The libraries were made with immunoSEQ v3. Using immunoSEQ multiplex PCR, the repertoire was profiled, and TCRdb retains in-frame clones only, with some absent. In the table there are about 50,000 clones, about two thirds of which are singletons. V was pared by 5 bases and J by 6 bases, with 10 bases between. The CDR3 contains 12 residues. The germline V gene encodes CDR1 MDHEN and CDR2 SYDVKM. This sample's time point: pre-treatment sample, taken before nivolumab and TIL therapy. Most excised metastases sampled were pleural nodules or supraclavicular lymph nodes.

This TCR was sampled from a person between 30 and 79 years old with non-small cell lung cancer. The chain carries TRBV28 and TRBJ2-5, with no clear D. Sequencing was performed on tumor tissue, taken at baseline. The chain's CDR3 is CASSLPKKTQYF. CDR3 nucleotide sequence: TGTGCCAGCAGTCTGCCCAAGAAGACCCAGTACTTC.